The 5 T cell receptor beta chains presented below share a single source sample, sequenced in a study of CD8+CD57+ T cells in acquired aplastic anemia. Genomic DNA constituted the template upon which TCR beta VDJ and CDR3 profiling was performed. MiXCR, applied by TCRdb to the reads, yields one record per CDR3 protein. The table shows some 240,000 distinct CDR3 sequences, with 30% to 40% occurring only once. The material sequenced was sorted CD4+, CD8+, or CD8+CD57+ T cells (not recorded which) from PBMCs. All receptors derive from a human donor in good health, serving as a control.

This clonotype was seen repeatedly, ten times or more. The gene calls are TRBV7-8 and TRBJ1-1; D might be TRBD1 (5 bases). This CDR3 comprises 13 residues. V lost 9 bases to trimming and J lost 0 bases, with 11 bases between them. Germline V gene lookup returns CDR1 SGHVS and CDR2 FQNEAQ. CDR3: CASRGGMNTEAFF. For the CDR3, the DNA is TGTGCCAGTCGGGGGGGGATGAACACTGAAGCTTTCTTT.

The chain employs TRBV20-1 and TRBJ1-2; 8 bases agree with TRBD1. From germline, CDR1 is DFQATT and CDR2 SNEGSKA (reference sequence). V lost 5 bases to trimming and J lost 3 bases; unmatched junction nucleotides: 5. The CDR3 sequence is 13 residues long. The CDR3 sequence: CSAGDRGDYGYTF. DNA of the CDR3: TGCAGTGCTGGCGACAGGGGTGACTATGGCTACACCTTC.

V usage is TRBV4-3 and J usage is TRBJ1-1; tentative D call: TRBD1 (5 bases). V lost 8 bases to trimming and J lost 7 bases, with 26 bases between them. CDR1 is LGHNA, CDR2 YSLEER, per germline. The CDR3 length is 16 residues. The CDR3 loop is CASRTRDGTSEGEAFF. CDR3 sequence (DNA): TGCGCCAGCCGAACCCGGGACGGAACCTCGGAGGGTGAAGCTTTCTTT.

V usage is TRBV25-1 and J usage is TRBJ1-1, with no clear D. Trimming left V 4 bases short and J 0 bases short, with 9 bases between. Germline assignment: CDR1 MGHDK and CDR2 SYGVNS. This CDR3 is 14 amino acids long. This CDR3 reads CASSARRMNTEAFF. The CDR3 DNA reads TGTGCCAGCAGTGCTAGACGGATGAACACTGAAGCTTTCTTT.

The chain employs TRBV5-1 and TRBJ1-3; maybe TRBD1 (6 bases). Germline V gene data show CDR1 as SGHRS and CDR2 as YFSETQ. The CDR3 has 16 residues. The V gene lost 3 bases and the J gene lost 8 bases, with 21 bases spanning the gap. The CDR3 protein is CASSSERRLGGDTIYF. CDR3 nucleotides: TGCGCCAGCAGCTCGGAGCGGCGACTCGGGGGCGACACCATATATTTT. The full variable domain, completed using reference TRBV5-1 and TRBJ1-3, is KAGVTQTPRYLIKTRGQQVTLSCSPISGHRSVSWYQQTPGQGLQFLFEYFSETQRNKGNFPGRFSGRQFSNSRSEMNVSTLELGDSALYLCASSSERRLGGDTIYFGEGSWLTVV.